Included here is one T cell receptor beta chain sequence, with context. What it binds is unknown. The data originate from a study of T cell clones after liver transplantation. Study details: Three of the eight recipients were HCV-positive; the rest had non-autoimmune, non-viral transplant indications. Findings of the study overall: These preliminary findings come from unstandardized post-transplant sampling times. A larger donor-reactive than third-party decline suggested partial antigen-specific deletion.

Only in-frame clones appear in the TCRdb table, and some are missing; sequencing was by immunoSEQ multiplex PCR. The sample includes more than 65,000 clones, 75% to 85% seen only once; the top ten take around 0.72%. Looked up from germline, CDR1 is LGHNA and CDR2 is YSLEER. The CDR3 has 13 amino acids. Trimming took 3 bases from V and 7 from J, leaving 10 bases between them. The receptor comes from a human patient who received a liver transplant. The graft donor may have contributed some T cells. The chain employs TRBV4-3 and TRBJ2-1; D ambiguous. Sample: CD4+ T cells from blood, taken 12 months after liver transplant. Written as DNA, the CDR3 is TGCGCCAGCAGCCACCCCCCGAGGAATGAGCAGTTCTTC. It encodes CASSHPPRNEQFF.